This TCR beta chain was captured by sequencing in a study of cytomegalovirus exposure and HLA in healthy donors. Study overall: Early released data had about 85 million unique TCRs, all coming from HLA-typed donors. Study-level points and caveats: A highly shared variant cluster was judged a likely technical artifact.

It was with 60 Vbeta and 13 Jbeta primers that the PCR ran. Here immunoSEQ multiplex PCR was the method, and the copy in TCRdb shows in-frame clones only, minus some. The sample gives roughly 150,000 clones, roughly 79% of which show up once; around 1.5% is in the top ten. Per germline, CDR1 SGHRS and CDR2 YFSETQ. Trimming removed 0 bases from V and 1 base from J; junction bases left unmatched: 5. This CDR3 is built from 16 residues. In the case of this clone: What it binds is not known.

Nominal health characterized the donors when sampled, though unrecorded immune exposures were likely. This sequence originates from a middle-aged man in good health and CMV-seronegative. The material sequenced was PBMCs. The V call is TRBV5-1, the J call TRBJ1-1, with 8 bases lining up with TRBD1. CDR3 coding DNA: TGCGCCAGCAGCTTGGCAGGGGGCGCGACGAACACTGAAGCTTTCTTT. This gives the protein CASSLAGGATNTEAFF.